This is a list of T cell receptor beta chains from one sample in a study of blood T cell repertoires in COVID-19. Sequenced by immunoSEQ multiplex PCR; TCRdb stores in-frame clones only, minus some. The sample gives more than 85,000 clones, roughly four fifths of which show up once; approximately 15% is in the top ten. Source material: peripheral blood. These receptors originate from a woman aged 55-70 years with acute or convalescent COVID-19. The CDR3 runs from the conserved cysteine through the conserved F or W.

CASSYRGGSGNTIYF,TRBJ1-3,TRBV6-5
CASTPGQRNQPQHF,TRBJ1-5,TRBV10-2
CASSSGTLSSNQPQHF,TRBJ1-5,TRBV28
CASSPCRGCQPQHF,TRBJ1-5,TRBV18
CASRYLRGQGNNEQFF,TRBJ2-1,TRBV6-5
CASSFIGTVLYTGELFF,TRBJ2-2,TRBV5-6
CASSLRHGPYEQYF,TRBJ2-7,TRBV11-1
CASSQEGRTGADTQYF,TRBJ2-3,TRBV4-2
CSVRPPAGGGNEQFF,TRBJ2-1,TRBV29-1
CASSVDRNYNSPLHF,TRBJ1-6,TRBV7-8
CASSQDVSYSGPDTQYF,TRBJ2-3,TRBV4-2
CASSSLEQPQHF,TRBJ1-5,TRBV6-6
CASSQDLSHEAFF,TRBJ1-1,TRBV4-2
CASSSNSPLHF,TRBJ1-6,TRBV11-2